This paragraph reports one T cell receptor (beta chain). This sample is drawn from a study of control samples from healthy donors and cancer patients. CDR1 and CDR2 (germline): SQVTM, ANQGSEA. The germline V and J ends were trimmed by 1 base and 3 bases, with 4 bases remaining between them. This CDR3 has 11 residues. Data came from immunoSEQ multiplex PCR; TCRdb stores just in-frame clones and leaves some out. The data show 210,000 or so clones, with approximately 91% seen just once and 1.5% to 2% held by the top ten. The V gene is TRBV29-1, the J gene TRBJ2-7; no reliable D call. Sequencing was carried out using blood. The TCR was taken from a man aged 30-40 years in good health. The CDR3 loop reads CSVEGDYEQYF. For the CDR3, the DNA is TGCAGCGTTGAAGGGGACTACGAGCAGTACTTC.